These 6 T cell receptor beta chains share one sample of origin, sequenced in a study of T cell repertoires in cytomegalovirus infection. These receptors have no identified antigens. From the reads, TCRdb called clonotypes with MiXCR, one entry per CDR3 protein. The table has hundreds of thousands of distinct CDR3 sequences, around 30% seen once. The sample in question was cultured PBMCs, obtained from culture after CMV antigen stimulation. All receptors derive from a human donor in good health (CMV status not recorded). Some clones in this sample may be carry-over from other donors' samples.

This clonotype was detected a few times. This rearrangement joins TRBV7-2 to TRBJ1-2; possibly TRBD1 for D (6 bases). V shed 5 bases and J shed 4 bases, with 14 bases lying between them. Germline loops: CDR1 SGHTA, CDR2 FQGNSA. The CDR3 has 14 amino acids. CDR3 amino acids: CASSPDRQVYGYTF. The CDR3 coding sequence is TGTGCCAGCAGCCCCGACAGACAGGTCTATGGCTACACCTTC.

There are many counts of this clonotype. The rearrangement links TRBV7-8 to TRBJ1-5; tentative D call: TRBD1 (5 bases). Deletions cut 3 bases from V and 4 bases from J, with 10 bases between. Germline CDR1 and CDR2: SGHVS and FQNEAQ. The CDR3 sequence is 14 residues long. As DNA, the CDR3 is TGTGCCAGCAGCTTTCGGGGGGGAAATCAGCCCCAGCATTTT. Residues: CASSFRGGNQPQHF.

Ten or more counts support this clonotype. V and J are TRBV7-3 and TRBJ1-1, with D possibly matching TRBD1 (5 bases). From germline, CDR1 is SGHTA and CDR2 FQGTGA. The length of the CDR3 is 15 residues. V lost 2 bases and J 0 bases, leaving 10 bases between the germline ends. CDR3 amino acids: CASSLSYRLNTEAFF. CDR3 sequence (DNA): TGTGCCAGCAGCTTATCGTACAGGTTGAACACTGAAGCTTTCTTT. Drawing the rest from reference TRBV7-3 and TRBJ1-1, the complete variable domain is GAGVSQTPSNKVTEKGKYVELRCDPISGHTALYWYRQSLGQGPEFLIYFQGTGAADDSGLPNDRFFAVRPEGSVSTLKIQRTERGDSAVYLCASSLSYRLNTEAFFGQGTRLTVV.

This clonotype came up many times. The J gene is TRBJ2-2, the V gene TRBV7-2; the D is unclear. CDR3 length: 16 amino acids. CDR1 and CDR2 (germline): SGHTA, FQGNSA. The V gene lost 1 base and the J gene lost 0 bases, with 9 bases spanning the gap. The CDR3 DNA reads as TGTGCCAGCAGCTTAGACCCCTACGCGAACACCGGGGAGCTGTTTTTT. Residues: CASSLDPYANTGELFF.

The CDR3 reads CASSSGGYEQYF. The CDR3 nucleotides are TGTGCCAGCAGTTCCGGGGGCTACGAGCAGTACTTC. This sequence joins TRBV28 and TRBJ2-7; tentatively, D is TRBD2 (6 bases). Deletions cut 4 bases from V and 3 bases from J, with 7 bases between. There are 12 residues in the CDR3. CDR1 is MDHEN, CDR2 SYDVKM, per germline. Based on the CDR3 plus reference TRBV28 and TRBJ2-7, the full variable domain is DVKVTQSSRYLVKRTGEKVFLECVQDMDHENMFWYRQDPGLGLRLIYFSYDVKMKEKGDIPEGYSVSREKKERFSLILESASTNQTSMYLCASSSGGYEQYFGPGTRLTVT.

This clonotype came up many times. This chain links TRBV6-2 or TRBV6-3 with TRBJ2-1, with D tentatively TRBD2 (6 bases). The V gene lost 0 bases and the J gene lost 5 bases, with 11 bases spanning the gap. CDR1 and CDR2 (germline): MNHEY, SVGEGT. There are 15 residues in the CDR3. DNA for the CDR3: TGTGCCAGCAGTTACTCGCGACTAGGGAACAATGAGCAGTTCTTC. Its protein product is CASSYSRLGNNEQFF.